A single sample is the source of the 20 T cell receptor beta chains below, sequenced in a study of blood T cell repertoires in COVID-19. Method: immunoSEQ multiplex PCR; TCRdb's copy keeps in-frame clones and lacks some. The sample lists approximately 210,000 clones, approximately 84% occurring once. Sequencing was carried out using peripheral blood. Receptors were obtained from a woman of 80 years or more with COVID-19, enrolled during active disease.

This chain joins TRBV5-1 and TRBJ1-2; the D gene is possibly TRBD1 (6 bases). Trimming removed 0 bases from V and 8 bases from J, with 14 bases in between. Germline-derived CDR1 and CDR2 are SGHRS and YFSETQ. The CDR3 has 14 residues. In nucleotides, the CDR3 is TGCGCCAGCAGCTTGGTGGGACAAGCGGGAGGCTACACCTTC. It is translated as CASSLVGQAGGYTF.

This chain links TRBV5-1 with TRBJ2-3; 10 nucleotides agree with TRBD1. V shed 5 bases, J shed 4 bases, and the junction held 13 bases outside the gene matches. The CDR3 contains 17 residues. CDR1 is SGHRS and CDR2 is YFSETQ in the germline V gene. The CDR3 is CASREGTGEFSADTQYF. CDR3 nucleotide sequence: TGCGCCAGCAGAGAAGGGACAGGGGAGTTTAGCGCAGATACGCAGTATTTT.

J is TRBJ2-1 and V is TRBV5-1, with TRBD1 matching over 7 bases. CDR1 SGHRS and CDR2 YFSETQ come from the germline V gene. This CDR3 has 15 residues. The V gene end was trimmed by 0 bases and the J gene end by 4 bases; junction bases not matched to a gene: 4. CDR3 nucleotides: TGCGCCAGCAGCTTGGGGGACAGATCTTACAATGAGCAGTTCTTC. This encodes CASSLGDRSYNEQFF.

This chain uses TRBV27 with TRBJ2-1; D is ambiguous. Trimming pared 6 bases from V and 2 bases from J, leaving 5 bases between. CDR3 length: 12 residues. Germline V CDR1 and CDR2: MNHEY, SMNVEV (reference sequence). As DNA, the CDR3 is TGTGCCAGCAGATCCACCTACAATGAGCAGTTCTTC. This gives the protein CASRSTYNEQFF.

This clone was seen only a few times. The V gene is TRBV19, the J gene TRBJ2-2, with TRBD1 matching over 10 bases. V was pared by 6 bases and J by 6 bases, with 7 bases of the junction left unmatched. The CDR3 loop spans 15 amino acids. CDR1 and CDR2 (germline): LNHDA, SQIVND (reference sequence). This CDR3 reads CASRTGTGAAGELFF. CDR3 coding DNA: TGTGCCAGTAGGACTGGGACAGGGGCGGCCGGGGAGCTGTTTTTT.

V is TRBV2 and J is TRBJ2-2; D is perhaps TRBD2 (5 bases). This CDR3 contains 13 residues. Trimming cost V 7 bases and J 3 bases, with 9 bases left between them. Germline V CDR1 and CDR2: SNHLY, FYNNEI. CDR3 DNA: TGTGCCAGCATAGGGCGGGACACCGGGGAGCTGTTTTTT. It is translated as CASIGRDTGELFF.

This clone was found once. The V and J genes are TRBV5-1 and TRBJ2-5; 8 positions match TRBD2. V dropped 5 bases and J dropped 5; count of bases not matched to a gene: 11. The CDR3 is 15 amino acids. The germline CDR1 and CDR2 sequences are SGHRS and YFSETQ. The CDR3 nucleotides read TGCGCCAGCAGTGTATGGCGGGGGGTTATGGAGACCCAGTACTTC. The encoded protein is CASSVWRGVMETQYF.

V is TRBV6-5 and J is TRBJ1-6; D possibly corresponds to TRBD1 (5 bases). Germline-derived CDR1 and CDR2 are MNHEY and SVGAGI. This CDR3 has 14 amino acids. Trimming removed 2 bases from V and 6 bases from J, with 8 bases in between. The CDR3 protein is CASSYTGGNSPLHF. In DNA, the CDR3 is TGTGCCAGCAGTTACACCGGGGGTAATTCACCCCTCCACTTT.

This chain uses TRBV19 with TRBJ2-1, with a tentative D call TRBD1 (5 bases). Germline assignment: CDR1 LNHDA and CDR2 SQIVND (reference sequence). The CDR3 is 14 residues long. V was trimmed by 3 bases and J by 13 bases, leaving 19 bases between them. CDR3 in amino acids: CASSITTRAGIQFF. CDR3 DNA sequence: TGTGCCAGTAGTATCACGACCAGGGCCGGAATTCAGTTCTTC.

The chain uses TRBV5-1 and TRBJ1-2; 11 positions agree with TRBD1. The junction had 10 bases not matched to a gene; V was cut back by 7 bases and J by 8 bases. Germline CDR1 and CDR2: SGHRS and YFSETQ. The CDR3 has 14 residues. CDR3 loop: CASGQGAREGGYTF. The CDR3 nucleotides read TGCGCCAGCGGACAGGGGGCGCGTGAAGGCGGCTACACCTTC.

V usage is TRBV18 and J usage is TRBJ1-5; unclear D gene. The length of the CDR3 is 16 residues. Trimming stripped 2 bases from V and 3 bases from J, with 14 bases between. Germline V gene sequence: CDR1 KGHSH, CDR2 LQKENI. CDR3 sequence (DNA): TGTGCCAGCTCACCAAATTCTGAGGCATTCAATCAGCCCCAGCATTTT. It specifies CASSPNSEAFNQPQHF.

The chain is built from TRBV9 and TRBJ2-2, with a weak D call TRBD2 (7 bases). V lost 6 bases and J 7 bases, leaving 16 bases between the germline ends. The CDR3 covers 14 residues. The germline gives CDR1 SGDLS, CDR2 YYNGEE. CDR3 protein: CASTVSGGRGELFF. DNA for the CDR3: TGTGCCAGCACTGTGTCCGGGGGGCGCGGGGAGCTGTTTTTT.

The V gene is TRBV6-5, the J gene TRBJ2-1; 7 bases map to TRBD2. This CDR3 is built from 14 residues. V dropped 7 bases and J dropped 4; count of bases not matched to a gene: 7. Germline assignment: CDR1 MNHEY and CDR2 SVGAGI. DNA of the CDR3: TGTGCCAGCACCGTCGGACTAGAATACAATGAGCAGTTCTTC. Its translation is CASTVGLEYNEQFF.

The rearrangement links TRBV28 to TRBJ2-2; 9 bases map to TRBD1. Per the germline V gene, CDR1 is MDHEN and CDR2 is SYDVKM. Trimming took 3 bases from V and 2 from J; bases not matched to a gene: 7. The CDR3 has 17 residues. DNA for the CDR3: TGTGCCAGCAGTTTGCCTCCGGGACAGGGTAACACCGGGGAGCTGTTTTTT. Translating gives CASSLPPGQGNTGELFF.

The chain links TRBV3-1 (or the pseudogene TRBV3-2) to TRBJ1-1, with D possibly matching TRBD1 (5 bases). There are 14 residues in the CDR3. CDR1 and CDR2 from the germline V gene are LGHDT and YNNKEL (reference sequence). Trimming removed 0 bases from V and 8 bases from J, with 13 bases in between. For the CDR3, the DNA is TGTGCCAGCAGCCAAGACGGGGCCGGGGGGGAAGCTTTCTTT. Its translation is CASSQDGAGGEAFF.

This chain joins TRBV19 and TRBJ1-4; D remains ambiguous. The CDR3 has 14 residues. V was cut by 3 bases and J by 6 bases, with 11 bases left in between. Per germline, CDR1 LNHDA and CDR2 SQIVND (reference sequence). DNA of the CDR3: TGTGCCAGTAGTATCGGCGACAAGTATGAAAAACTGTTTTTT. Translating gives CASSIGDKYEKLFF.

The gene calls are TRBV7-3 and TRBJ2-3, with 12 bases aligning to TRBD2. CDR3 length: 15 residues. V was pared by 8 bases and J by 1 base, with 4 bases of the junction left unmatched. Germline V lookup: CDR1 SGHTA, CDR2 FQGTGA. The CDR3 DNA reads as TGTGCCAGCTCTCCTAGCGGGGGGGGCACAGATACGCAGTATTTT. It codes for CASSPSGGGTDTQYF.

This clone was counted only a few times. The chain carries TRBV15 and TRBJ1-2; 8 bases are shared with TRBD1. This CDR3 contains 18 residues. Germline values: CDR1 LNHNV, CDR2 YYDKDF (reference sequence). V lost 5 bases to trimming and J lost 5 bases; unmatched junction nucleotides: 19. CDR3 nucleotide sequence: TGTGCCACCAGCGGAACCCAGGGGGCCGGCCAGAAGGGTTATGGCTACACCTTC. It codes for CATSGTQGAGQKGYGYTF.

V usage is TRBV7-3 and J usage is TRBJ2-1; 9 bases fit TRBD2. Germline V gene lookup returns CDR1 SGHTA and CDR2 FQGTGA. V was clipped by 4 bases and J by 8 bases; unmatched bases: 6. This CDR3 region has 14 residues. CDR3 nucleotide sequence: TGTGCCAGCAGCTCGGGGAGCGGGAGGTATGAGCAGTTCTTC. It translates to CASSSGSGRYEQFF.

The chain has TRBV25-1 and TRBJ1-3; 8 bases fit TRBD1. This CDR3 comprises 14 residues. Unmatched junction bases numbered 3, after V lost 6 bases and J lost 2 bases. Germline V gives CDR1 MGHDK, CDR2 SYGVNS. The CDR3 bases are TGTGCCAGCAGAGAGACAGGGGCTGGAAACACCATATATTTT. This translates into CASRETGAGNTIYF.